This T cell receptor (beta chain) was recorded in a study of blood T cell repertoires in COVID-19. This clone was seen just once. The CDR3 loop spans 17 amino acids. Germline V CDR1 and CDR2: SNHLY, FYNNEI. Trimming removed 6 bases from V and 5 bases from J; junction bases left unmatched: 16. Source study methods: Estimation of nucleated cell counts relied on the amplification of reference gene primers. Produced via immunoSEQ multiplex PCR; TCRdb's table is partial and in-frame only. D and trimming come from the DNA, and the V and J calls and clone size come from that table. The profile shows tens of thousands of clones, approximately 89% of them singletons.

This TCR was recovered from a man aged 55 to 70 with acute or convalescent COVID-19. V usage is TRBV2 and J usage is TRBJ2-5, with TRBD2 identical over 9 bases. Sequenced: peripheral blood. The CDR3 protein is CASSNLAGGGAGETQYF. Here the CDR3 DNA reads TGTGCCAGCAGCAATTTAGCTGGCGGGGGGGCCGGTGAGACCCAGTACTTC.